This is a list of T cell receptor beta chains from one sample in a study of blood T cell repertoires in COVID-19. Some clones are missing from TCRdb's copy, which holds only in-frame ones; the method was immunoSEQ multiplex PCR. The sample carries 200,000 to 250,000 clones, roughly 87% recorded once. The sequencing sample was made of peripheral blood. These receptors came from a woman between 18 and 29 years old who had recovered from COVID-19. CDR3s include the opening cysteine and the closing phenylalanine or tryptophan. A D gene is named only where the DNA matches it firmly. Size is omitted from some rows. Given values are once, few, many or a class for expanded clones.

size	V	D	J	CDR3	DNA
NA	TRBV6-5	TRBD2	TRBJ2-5	CASSYWGGGGETQYF	TGTGCCAGCAGTTACTGGGGGGGAGGAGGGGAGACCCAGTACTTC
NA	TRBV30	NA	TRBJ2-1	CAWVDSSSYNEQFF	TGTGCCTGGGTTGACAGCAGCTCCTACAATGAGCAGTTCTTC
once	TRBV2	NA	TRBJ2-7	CASSVNSRQYF	TGTGCCAGCAGTGTTAACTCCCGGCAGTACTTC
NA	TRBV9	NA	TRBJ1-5	CASSVSGGNQPQHF	TGTGCCAGCAGCGTATCGGGGGGCAATCAGCCCCAGCATTTT
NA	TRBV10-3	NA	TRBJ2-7	CAISRQDPSYEQYF	TGTGCCATCAGTCGACAGGACCCGTCCTACGAGCAGTACTTC
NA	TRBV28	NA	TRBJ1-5	CASSLIRVFGNQPQHF	TGTGCCAGCAGTTTGATCAGGGTATTTGGCAATCAGCCCCAGCATTTT
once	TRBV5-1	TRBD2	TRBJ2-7	CASSSRLAGGSNEQYF	TGCGCCAGCAGCTCGCGACTAGCGGGAGGGTCGAACGAGCAGTACTTC
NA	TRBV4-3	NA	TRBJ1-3	CASSQDFGTSGNTIYF	TGCGCCAGCAGCCAAGATTTTGGGACTTCGGGAAACACCATATATTTT
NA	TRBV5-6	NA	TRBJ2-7	CASYNDGAYEQYF	TGTGCCAGCTACAACGACGGGGCCTACGAGCAGTACTTC
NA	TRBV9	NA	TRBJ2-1	CASSVGLFDEQFF	TGTGCCAGCAGCGTAGGACTGTTCGATGAGCAGTTCTTC
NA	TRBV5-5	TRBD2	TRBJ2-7	CASSFWLAGAYEQYF	TGTGCCAGCAGCTTTTGGCTAGCGGGGGCCTACGAGCAGTACTTC
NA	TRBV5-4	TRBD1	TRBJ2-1	CASSATGTAYDNEQFF	TGTGCCAGCAGCGCGACCGGGACAGCTTATGACAATGAGCAGTTCTTC
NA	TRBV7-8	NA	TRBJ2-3	CASSLLSDTQYF	TGTGCCAGCAGCCTACTGTCCGATACGCAGTATTTT
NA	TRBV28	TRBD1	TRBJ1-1	CASSLWTGVNTEAFF	TGTGCCAGCAGTTTATGGACAGGGGTAAACACTGAAGCTTTCTTT
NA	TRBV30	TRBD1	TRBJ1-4	CAWSVGTGSGIELFF	TGTGCCTGGAGTGTAGGGACAGGGAGCGGGATTGAGCTGTTTTTT
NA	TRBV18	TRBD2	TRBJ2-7	CASSNGGLGYEQYF	TGTGCCAGCTCGAACGGGGGGTTAGGCTACGAGCAGTACTTC
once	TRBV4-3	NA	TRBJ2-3	CASSQEVGLRGTDTQYF	TGCGCCAGCAGCCAAGAAGTAGGACTGAGGGGCACAGATACGCAGTATTTT
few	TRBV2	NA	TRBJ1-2	CATLGGPYGYTF	TGTGCCACCCTGGGGGGACCCTATGGCTACACCTTC
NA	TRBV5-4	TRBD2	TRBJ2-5	CATMGLAEETQYF	TGTGCCACCATGGGTCTAGCGGAAGAGACCCAGTACTTC
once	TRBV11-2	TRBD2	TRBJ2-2	CASSLGLAGGGGELFF	TGTGCCAGCAGCTTAGGACTAGCGGGTGGAGGCGGGGAGCTGTTTTTT
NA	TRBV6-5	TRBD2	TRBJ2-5	CASNLAGDVETQYF	TGTGCCAGCAATCTAGCGGGAGATGTAGAGACCCAGTACTTC
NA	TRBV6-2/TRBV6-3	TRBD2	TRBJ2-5	CASSYSKKLAGNQETQYF	TGTGCCAGCAGTTACTCTAAGAAACTAGCGGGGAACCAAGAGACCCAGTACTTC
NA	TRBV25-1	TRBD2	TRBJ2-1	CASSTLAGIFHNEQFF	TGTGCCAGCAGTACATTAGCGGGAATATTCCACAATGAGCAGTTCTTC
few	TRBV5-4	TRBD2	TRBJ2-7	CASSLAGLAYKNEQYF	TGTGCCAGCAGCTTGGCGGGACTAGCGTATAAGAACGAGCAGTACTTC
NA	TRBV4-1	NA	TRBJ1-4	CASSQDPAALANEKLFF	TGCGCCAGCAGCCAAGATCCCGCAGCGCTCGCAAATGAAAAACTGTTTTTT
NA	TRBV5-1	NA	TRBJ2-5	CASSSQETQYF	TGCGCCAGCAGCTCGCAAGAGACCCAGTACTTC
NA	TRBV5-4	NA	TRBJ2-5	CASSFLTLTSQETQYF	TGTGCCAGCAGCTTTCTTACGTTAACTTCCCAAGAGACCCAGTACTTC